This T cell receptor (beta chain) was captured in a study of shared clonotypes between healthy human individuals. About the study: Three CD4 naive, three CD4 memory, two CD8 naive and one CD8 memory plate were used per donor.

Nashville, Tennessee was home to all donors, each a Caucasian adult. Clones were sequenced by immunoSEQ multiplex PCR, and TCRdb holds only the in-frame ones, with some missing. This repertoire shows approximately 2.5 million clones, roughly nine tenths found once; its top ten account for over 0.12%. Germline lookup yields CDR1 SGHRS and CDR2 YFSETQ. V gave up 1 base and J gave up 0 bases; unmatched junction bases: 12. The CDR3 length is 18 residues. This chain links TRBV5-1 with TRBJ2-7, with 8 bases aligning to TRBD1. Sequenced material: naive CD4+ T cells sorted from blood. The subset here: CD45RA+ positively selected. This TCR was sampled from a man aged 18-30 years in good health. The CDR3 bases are TGCGCCAGCAGCTTGAACTGGGGACAGGCGTTGAGCTCCTACGAGCAGTACTTC. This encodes CASSLNWGQALSSYEQYF. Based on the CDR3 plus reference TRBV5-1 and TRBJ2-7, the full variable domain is KAGVTQTPRYLIKTRGQQVTLSCSPISGHRSVSWYQQTPGQGLQFLFEYFSETQRNKGNFPGRFSGRQFSNSRSEMNVSTLELGDSALYLCASSLNWGQALSSYEQYFGPGTRLTVT.